This T cell receptor beta chain was identified during a study of blood T cells in healthy people across ages. This clonotype has more than one count but fewer than ten. CDR1 and CDR2 (germline): MDHEN, SYDVKM. With 7 bases clipped from V and 5 bases from J, the junction kept 9 bases outside the gene matches. The CDR3 runs to 14 residues. Next came a second PCR, run for roughly 6 to 11 cycles, which used a sample-barcoded 5' primer along with a J-beta primer mix. One entry per CDR3 protein results from TCRdb running MiXCR on the 5' RACE reads. The repertoire holds hundreds of thousands of distinct CDR3 sequences, with 40% to 60% as singletons.

The source material was blood. The sequence derives from a man aged 25 to 40 in good health. The V gene is TRBV28, the J gene TRBJ2-5, with TRBD1 identical over 8 bases. The CDR3 is CASITGGHIETQYF. The CDR3 region has the DNA TGTGCCAGCATAACAGGGGGGCACATTGAGACCCAGTACTTC.